The clone carrying this T cell receptor (beta chain) appeared a few times. No antigen is known for it. This sample is drawn from a study of cytomegalovirus exposure and HLA in healthy donors. Study at large: Earlier results showed 117 million unique TCR beta sequences derived from some 180 million T cells.

V was pared by 7 bases and J by 1 base, with 10 bases between. Germline V gene lookup returns CDR1 LNHDA and CDR2 SQIVND (reference sequence). This CDR3 has 13 residues. General study results and limits: Presence/absence analyses assumed roughly uniform sequencing depth across donors. Later, TCR association rates were found to vary by HLA locus, highest for DRB1 and lowest for HLA-C.

Though nominally healthy at sampling, donors likely had unrecorded immune exposures. PCR primers comprised 60 Vbeta and 13 Jbeta primers. Assay: immunoSEQ multiplex PCR; the TCRdb copy retains only in-frame clones and omits some. The sample has 87,000 or so clones; roughly three fifths are singletons. This TCR came from a man between 60 and 75 years old in good health and CMV-seronegative. The chain couples TRBV19 to TRBJ1-1; D is unresolved. Sequenced input: PBMCs. The CDR3 DNA reads as TGTGCCAGTACATCCTTCGGGAACACTGAAGCTTTCTTT. Translation gives CASTSFGNTEAFF.